This T cell receptor (beta chain) was recovered during a study of T cell responses to AZD1222 COVID-19 vaccine. The overall study: Analysis merged second doses at about 4 or about 12 weeks.

Trimming at V came to 0 bases and at J to 0 bases, leaving 6 bases not matched to a gene. The CDR3 covers 18 residues. Germline loops: CDR1 LGHDT, CDR2 YNNKEL (reference sequence). Libraries were prepared by immunoSEQ multiplex PCR; TCRdb keeps only in-frame clonotypes and omits some of them. Altogether some 55,000 clones are present, roughly 90% being singletons, with the ten largest covering 2%. Sequenced here: peripheral blood, sampled on day 0 of AZD1222 vaccination. The rearrangement joins TRBV3-1 (or the pseudogene TRBV3-2) to TRBJ2-1, with TRBD2 identical over 9 bases. This clonotype was obtained from an adult in good health. CDR3 bases: TGTGCCAGCAGCCAAGAGAGAGGTAGCGGGAGCTCCTACAATGAGCAGTTCTTC. Translated: CASSQERGSGSSYNEQFF.